This is a list of T cell receptor beta chains from one sample in a study of sequential checkpoint blockade in melanoma. Clones were sequenced by immunoSEQ multiplex PCR, and TCRdb holds only the in-frame ones, with some missing. Altogether some 40,000 clones are present, nearly 90% being singletons, with the ten largest covering under 15%. This material consisted of CD8+ T cells sorted from blood (inferred from file names), taken from a patient given nivolumab and ipilimumab in sequence. These receptors all stem from a human donor with melanoma. Both conserved end residues are part of each CDR3. D genes are given only for firm matches.

v_call | cdr3_length | d_call | cdr3_aa
TRBV27 | 16 | TRBD1 | CASSFIGAGGVQPQHF
TRBV7-2 | 13 | . | CASSPYSNQPQHF
TRBV5-1 | 15 | . | CASSSSGGNGETQYF
TRBV5-1 | 13 | . | CASRTDGAYEQYF
TRBV5-4 | 14 | TRBD2 | CASSPGAGAYEQYF
TRBV7-6 | 16 | . | CASSHYRGGGTDTQYF
TRBV7-9 | 18 | . | CASSWTRGKPDHLYEQYF
TRBV4-2 | 15 | TRBD1 | CASSQDPGQAGELFF
TRBV7-9 | 14 | . | CASTEQGYNSPLHF
TRBV4-1 | 15 | . | CASSHQGNSNQPQHF
TRBV7-6 | 13 | . | CASSELALRVLFF